The text below deals with one T cell receptor (beta chain). The antigen is undetermined. This sample is drawn from a study of cytomegalovirus exposure and HLA in healthy donors. Study-level points and caveats: Reports state that TCR beta sequences accurately predicted most subjects' HLA-A and HLA-B alleles. It was reported that the classifier diagnosed cytomegalovirus status with high specificity and sensitivity in both the original and validation cohorts.

The V gene end was trimmed by 6 bases and the J gene end by 4 bases; junction bases not matched to a gene: 6. Germline V gene data show CDR1 as SQVTM and CDR2 as ANQGSEA. This CDR3 contains 15 residues. This PCR relied on a set of 60 Vbeta primers and 13 Jbeta primers. Per the original methods: In a later analysis, of around 83 million unique beta chains, about 11 million appeared in at least two donors. Assay used: immunoSEQ multiplex PCR; TCRdb lists only in-frame clones, some missing. From that table come the V and J calls and clone size; the DNA was used to work out D and trimming. Of about 120,000 clones listed, 70% to 85% were seen once; the top ten hold around 2.3%.

The specimen was PBMCs. The chain couples TRBV29-1 to TRBJ2-5; 15 nucleotides line up with TRBD2. The origin of this receptor is a woman younger than 30 in good health and CMV-seronegative. The CDR3 DNA reads TGCAGCGTCGCGGGACTAGCGGGAGGTTTAGAGACCCAGTACTTC. This gives the protein CSVAGLAGGLETQYF.